These T cell receptor beta chains were read from a single sample in a study of OX40 agonist ivuxolimab in advanced cancers. The table came from immunoSEQ multiplex PCR; TCRdb's copy has only in-frame clones and leaves some out. The table includes roughly 100,000 clones, about 90% detected once. This specimen was CD4+ or CD8+ T cells sorted from blood, taken in a trial of the OX40 agonist ivuxolimab. Every receptor here comes from an adult with an advanced solid tumor such as melanoma, head and neck, liver or kidney cancer. Both conserved end residues are part of each CDR3. D genes are given only for firm matches. Part of the rows lack a size; the others show once, few, many or a class for expanded clones.

V gene	J gene	D gene	clone size	CDR3 protein	CDR3 DNA
TRBV7-3	TRBJ2-1	TRBD2	-	CASSPLAGSYNEQFF	TGTGCCAGCAGCCCCCTAGCGGGATCCTACAATGAGCAGTTCTTC
TRBV5-4	TRBJ2-1	TRBD2	-	CASSVGLAGARNEQFF	TGTGCCAGCAGCGTTGGACTAGCGGGAGCACGCAATGAGCAGTTCTTC
TRBV7-6	TRBJ1-1	-	-	CASSLDSNGPNTEAFF	TGTGCCAGCAGCTTAGATAGTAACGGACCGAACACTGAAGCTTTCTTT
TRBV4-1	TRBJ1-5	-	-	CASSQWKDSNQPQHF	TGCGCCAGCAGCCAATGGAAAGACAGTAATCAGCCCCAGCATTTT
TRBV11-3	TRBJ2-7	-	-	CASSAPPGHFFWSYEQYF	TGTGCCAGCAGCGCTCCCCCGGGACACTTCTTTTGGTCCTACGAGCAGTACTTC
TRBV28	TRBJ2-3	TRBD2	once	CASSPYGTMRSDTQYF	TGTGCCAGCAGCCCTTACGGGACTATGAGGTCGGATACGCAGTATTTT
TRBV7-6	TRBJ1-3	-	-	CASSLAGPTSGNTIYF	TGTGCCAGCAGCTTAGCGGGGCCGACCTCTGGAAACACCATATATTTT
TRBV5-1	TRBJ1-3	-	-	CASSLAAGVGNTIYF	TGCGCCAGCAGCTTGGCGGCAGGGGTCGGAAACACCATATATTTT
TRBV5-4	TRBJ1-4	TRBD1	-	CASSGPRDRDEKLFF	TGTGCCAGCAGCGGCCCCAGGGACAGGGATGAAAAACTGTTTTTT
TRBV27	TRBJ1-2	-	-	CASSFNPGEGYTF	TGTGCCAGCAGTTTTAATCCAGGCGAGGGCTACACCTTC
TRBV2	TRBJ1-2	-	few	CASSREQTGYGYTF	TGTGCCAGCAGTCGGGAACAGACTGGCTATGGCTACACCTTC
TRBV28	TRBJ2-7	TRBD1	once	CASRETGGLIVYEQYF	TGTGCCAGCAGGGAAACAGGGGGCTTGATTGTGTACGAGCAGTACTTC
TRBV2	TRBJ2-6	-	-	CASSAGRDAGANVLTF	TGTGCCAGCAGTGCTGGTAGGGACGCTGGGGCCAACGTCCTGACTTTC
TRBV6-1	TRBJ2-2	-	-	CASSEFAGSRVSGELFF	TGTGCCAGCAGTGAATTTGCCGGGTCCCGAGTGTCCGGGGAGCTGTTTTTT
TRBV27	TRBJ2-2	-	-	CASRPGSTGELFF	TGTGCCAGCCGTCCAGGGTCCACCGGGGAGCTGTTTTTT
TRBV9	TRBJ2-7	-	-	CASSVDWAGSEQYF	TGTGCCAGCAGCGTAGATTGGGCAGGGTCCGAGCAGTACTTC
TRBV7-8	TRBJ1-5	-	-	CASSLYTLEYSNQPQHF	TGTGCCAGCAGCTTATACACACTAGAATATAGCAATCAGCCCCAGCATTTT
TRBV10-3	TRBJ2-7	TRBD2	-	CAIRGRAGESLEQYF	TGTGCCATCAGGGGGCGAGCGGGAGAATCCCTCGAGCAGTACTTC
TRBV5-4	TRBJ2-2	TRBD2	-	CASSPGLAGVTGELFF	TGTGCCAGCAGCCCGGGACTAGCGGGAGTAACCGGGGAGCTGTTTTTT
TRBV25-1	TRBJ2-1	TRBD2	once	CASSKVTSGNNEQFF	TGTGCCAGCAGTAAGGTGACTAGCGGAAACAATGAGCAGTTCTTC
TRBV28	TRBJ1-2	TRBD1	-	CASSTSPGQNYGYTF	TGTGCCAGCAGCACAAGTCCGGGACAGAACTATGGCTACACCTTC
TRBV11-3	TRBJ2-7	TRBD2	-	CASSFGILGWRESDEQYF	TGTGCCAGCAGCTTCGGCATCTTAGGATGGCGGGAGAGCGACGAGCAGTACTTC
TRBV6-6	TRBJ2-7	TRBD1	-	CASSYGTGTYEQYF	TGTGCCAGCAGTTACGGGACAGGGACCTACGAGCAGTACTTC
TRBV5-1	TRBJ2-1	-	-	CASSLTPGEAYNEQFF	TGCGCCAGCAGCTTGACCCCGGGAGAAGCGTACAATGAGCAGTTCTTC
TRBV6-1	TRBJ2-5	-	-	CASSESSGGVETQYF	TGTGCCAGCAGTGAATCGTCGGGGGGCGTGGAGACCCAGTACTTC
TRBV5-1	TRBJ2-7	-	-	CASSLAPGPYEQYF	TGCGCCAGCAGCTTGGCCCCAGGTCCCTACGAGCAGTACTTC
TRBV5-1	TRBJ2-7	-	once	CASSLQRDGSYEQYF	TGCGCCAGCAGCTTGCAAAGGGACGGTAGCTACGAGCAGTACTTC
TRBV27	TRBJ2-1	TRBD2	-	CASSLRTSGSDEQFF	TGTGCCAGCAGTTTACGGACTAGCGGGAGTGATGAGCAGTTCTTC
TRBV6-6	TRBJ2-1	-	-	CASSYLANMNNEQFF	TGTGCCAGCAGTTATCTAGCGAATATGAACAATGAGCAGTTCTTC
TRBV18	TRBJ2-7	-	-	CASSPTSYEQYF	TGTGCCAGCTCACCAACCTCCTACGAGCAGTACTTC
TRBV6-4	TRBJ2-3	-	-	CASSDSGQPTDTQYF	TGTGCCAGCAGTGACTCAGGACAACCCACAGATACGCAGTATTTT
TRBV10-3	TRBJ2-5	TRBD1	-	CATKDGQGETQYF	TGTGCCACCAAGGACGGACAGGGTGAGACCCAGTACTTC
TRBV30	TRBJ1-3	-	once	CAWKGIGNTIYF	TGTGCCTGGAAGGGGATCGGAAACACCATATATTTT
TRBV28	TRBJ2-1	-	-	CASSSRGADSQGVQFF	TGTGCCAGCAGTTCTCGTGGCGCGGACAGCCAAGGGGTGCAGTTCTTC
TRBV6-1	TRBJ1-1	-	-	CASSLTQTPNTEAFF	TGTGCCAGCAGTTTGACCCAGACACCGAACACTGAAGCTTTCTTT
TRBV9	TRBJ2-1	TRBD2	once	CASSVGPSGGHNEQFF	TGTGCCAGCAGCGTAGGGCCTAGCGGGGGGCACAATGAGCAGTTCTTC
TRBV28	TRBJ2-7	-	-	CASSLGGLSYEQYF	TGTGCCAGCAGTTTAGGCGGCCTATCCTACGAGCAGTACTTC
TRBV11-3	TRBJ2-2	TRBD1	once	CASRGTGNTGELFF	TGTGCCAGCAGAGGGACAGGGAACACCGGGGAGCTGTTTTTT
TRBV9	TRBJ1-1	TRBD1	-	CASSVVGQGGEAFF	TGTGCCAGCAGCGTAGTGGGACAGGGAGGCGAAGCTTTCTTT
TRBV28	TRBJ2-7	-	-	CASSIRVYEQYF	TGTGCCAGCAGCATCAGGGTCTACGAGCAGTACTTC